These 17 T cell receptor beta chains share one sample of origin, sequenced in a study of shared clonotypes between healthy human individuals (dated by TCRdb to about 2020). The protocol used for the library was the immunoSEQ multiplex PCR assay. TCRdb's version of the immuneACCESS table is confined to in-frame rearrangements and falls short of the full clone set. An unresolved V gene accounts for under half of the shortfall where checked; the remainder is of unknown origin. This sample comprises 550,000 to 800,000 clones, 90% of them detected only once. The ten largest clones add up to roughly 36% of the sample. What was sequenced was memory CD8+ T cells from PBMCs. Interpreted using the paper, the cell subset or site label stands for: CD45RO+ cells pooled with CCR7-negative TemRA cells. The receptors were sampled from a man aged 18-30 years in good health. Some clones in this sample may be carry-over from other donors' samples.

The rearrangement links TRBV4-1 to TRBJ1-2; 7 bases are shared with TRBD1. CDR1 MGHRA and CDR2 YSYEKL come from the germline V gene. The length of the CDR3 is 18 residues. J was trimmed by 4 bases and V by 4 bases; bases with no gene match: 18. The CDR3 coding sequence is TGCGCCAGCAGCCGCGGATGGTTTCTGACAGGGATTTCCTATGGCTACACCTTC. It yields the protein CASSRGWFLTGISYGYTF.

The chain carries TRBV27 and TRBJ2-7, with TRBD1 matching over 8 bases. Germline-derived CDR1 and CDR2 are MNHEY and SMNVEV (reference sequence). This CDR3 has 14 amino acids. V gave up 2 bases and J gave up 5 bases; unmatched junction bases: 5. CDR3 coding DNA: TGTGCCAGCAGTTTAACAGGGGGTACCAACGAGCAGTACTTC. Amino acids: CASSLTGGTNEQYF.

The gene calls are TRBV19 and TRBJ1-4; D is perhaps TRBD1 (5 bases). Germline V gene sequence: CDR1 LNHDA, CDR2 SQIVND (reference sequence). Trimming pared 5 bases from V and 4 bases from J, leaving 14 bases between. CDR3 length equals 15 residues. The CDR3 spells CASSPRDVSNEKLFF. The CDR3 bases are TGTGCCAGTAGTCCCCGGGACGTTAGTAATGAAAAACTGTTTTTT. The full variable domain, completed using reference TRBV19 and TRBJ1-4, is DGGITQSPKYLFRKEGQNVTLSCEQNLNHDAMYWYRQDPGQGLRLIYYSQIVNDFQKGDIAEGYSVSREKKESFPLTVTSAQKNPTAFYLCASSPRDVSNEKLFFGSGTQLSVL.

This clone appeared a few times. This sequence joins TRBV7-9 and TRBJ1-2; D is ambiguous. CDR1 is SEHNR and CDR2 is FQNEAQ in the germline V gene (reference sequence). There are 13 residues in the CDR3. Trimming removed 1 base at V and 6 bases at J, with 9 bases between. The CDR3 DNA sequence: TGTGCCAGCAGCTTAGGTTCTGGTGATGGCTACACCTTC. Residues: CASSLGSGDGYTF.

This clone appeared once. V and J are TRBV4-3 and TRBJ2-7; TRBD1 is a possible D gene (6 bases). The CDR3 contains 17 residues. V was cut by 0 bases and J by 1 base, with 16 bases left in between. Germline lookup yields CDR1 LGHNA and CDR2 YSLEER. The DNA of the CDR3 is TGCGCCAGCAGCCAAGAAACTTCCTGGCAGGGGTCCTACGAGCAGTACTTC. Translated, it gives CASSQETSWQGSYEQYF.

The chain carries TRBV11-2 and TRBJ1-1; tentatively, D is TRBD1 (6 bases). Trimming removed 2 bases at V and 3 bases at J, with 19 bases between. Germline V gene data show CDR1 as SGHAT and CDR2 as FQNNGV. The CDR3 length is 17 residues. CDR3 nucleotides: TGTGCCAGCAGCTTAAGGGCGCCGACAGGTCCTTACACTGAAGCTTTCTTT. Amino acids: CASSLRAPTGPYTEAFF.

For the CDR3, the DNA is TGTGCCAGCAGCCCTACTGGACAGGGGCCAGATACGCAGTATTTT. It codes for CASSPTGQGPDTQYF. The V call is TRBV13, the J call TRBJ2-3; 9 nucleotides align to TRBD1. V lost 5 bases to trimming and J lost 4 bases; unmatched junction nucleotides: 7. CDR3 size: 15 residues. Germline V gene sequence: CDR1 PRHDT, CDR2 FYEKMQ (reference sequence).

This chain uses TRBV5-1 with TRBJ1-3, with no clear D. V lost 0 bases and J lost 3, with 13 bases in between. This CDR3 has 16 amino acids. From germline, CDR1 is SGHRS and CDR2 YFSETQ. The CDR3 loop reads CASSLAGWRVGNTIYF. The CDR3 coding sequence is TGCGCCAGCAGCTTGGCCGGTTGGAGAGTTGGAAACACCATATATTTT.

Turning to this clone: Other nucleotide sequences from this sample produce the same CDR3. J is TRBJ2-3 and V is TRBV27; D uncertain. The CDR3 covers 12 residues. CDR1 is MNHEY and CDR2 is SMNVEV in the germline V gene (reference sequence). The V gene lost 3 bases and the J gene lost 6 bases, with 7 bases spanning the gap. CDR3 in amino acids: CASSFGRDTQYF. For the CDR3, the DNA is TGTGCCAGCAGTTTCGGCAGGGATACGCAGTATTTT.

This clone was counted between two and nine times. The V and J genes are TRBV4-3 and TRBJ2-7; 9 bases are shared with TRBD2. Unmatched junction bases numbered 5, after V lost 3 bases and J lost 2 bases. Germline V lookup: CDR1 LGHNA, CDR2 YSLEER. This CDR3 has 15 residues. CDR3 sequence reads: CASSQASGAPYEQYF. For the CDR3, the DNA is TGCGCCAGCAGCCAGGCTAGCGGGGCTCCCTACGAGCAGTACTTC.

The chain has TRBV28 and TRBJ2-7; tentatively, D is TRBD1 (5 bases). Germline assignment: CDR1 MDHEN and CDR2 SYDVKM. V was cut by 2 bases and J by 5 bases, with 16 bases left in between. This CDR3 spans 15 amino acids. This chain's CDR3 is CASSLAQGTFNEQYF. The CDR3 DNA reads as TGTGCCAGCAGTTTAGCCCAGGGAACGTTCAACGAGCAGTACTTC.

The J gene is TRBJ2-2, the V gene TRBV11-2, with 9 bases lining up with TRBD1. The CDR3 extends over 16 amino acids. Unmatched junction bases numbered 5, after V lost 2 bases and J lost 4 bases. Germline lookup yields CDR1 SGHAT and CDR2 FQNNGV. CDR3 sequence: CASSLRGTGSTGELFF. The CDR3 DNA is TGTGCCAGCAGCTTACGCGGGACAGGGAGCACCGGGGAGCTGTTTTTT.

The V call is TRBV5-6, the J call TRBJ2-7, with 12 bases lining up with TRBD2. The V and J ends lost 4 bases and 4 bases, in that order; junction bases with no gene match: 6. The germline gives CDR1 SGHDT, CDR2 YYEEEE. This CDR3 has 15 amino acids. The CDR3 sequence: CASSLWLAGGYEQYF. The CDR3 DNA follows: TGTGCCAGCAGCCTCTGGCTAGCGGGAGGGTACGAGCAGTACTTC.

The genes are TRBV28 and TRBJ1-5; possibly TRBD1 for D (5 bases). Trimming removed 2 bases from V and 6 bases from J, with 17 bases in between. This CDR3 has 16 residues. From germline, CDR1 is MDHEN and CDR2 SYDVKM. CDR3 sequence reads: CASSLHSGGVGQPQHF. The CDR3 region has the DNA TGTGCCAGCAGTTTACACTCCGGGGGGGTCGGTCAGCCCCAGCATTTT.

V usage is TRBV7-2 and J usage is TRBJ2-7, with TRBD2 as a possible D gene (6 bases). CDR3 length equals 13 residues. V dropped 3 bases and J dropped 4 bases, with 10 bases sitting between them. CDR1 and CDR2 from the germline V gene are SGHTA and FQGNSA. The CDR3 reads CASSLGTFYEQYF. Here the CDR3 DNA reads TGTGCCAGCAGCTTGGGGACTTTTTACGAGCAGTACTTC.

The chain links TRBV27 to TRBJ1-4; D remains unclear. Trimming stripped 1 base from V and 2 bases from J, with 8 bases between. Per the germline V gene, CDR1 is MNHEY and CDR2 is SMNVEV (reference sequence). CDR3 length equals 15 residues. CDR3 sequence: CASSLLGYTNEKLFF. CDR3 nucleotide sequence: TGTGCCAGCAGTTTATTGGGGTACACTAATGAAAAACTGTTTTTT.

J is TRBJ2-5 and V is TRBV5-6; D not resolved. The J call may be faulty, since TRBJ2-7 better matches the DNA end. Per germline, CDR1 SGHDT and CDR2 YYEEEE. The length of the CDR3 is 15 residues. The CDR3 is CASSLWTLTLYEQYF. The CDR3 DNA reads as TGTGCCAGCAGCTTATGGACCCTAACACTCTACGAGCAGTACTTC.